One and the same sample provided the 30 T cell receptor beta chains below, sequenced in a study of blood T cells in healthy people across ages. A J-beta primer mix and a sample-barcoded 5' primer were used in a second PCR of roughly 7 to 12 cycles. TCRdb analysed the 5' RACE reads with MiXCR anew, one entry per CDR3 protein. The table records more than 900,000 distinct CDR3 sequences, about 23% of them present only once. The data were also submitted as part of a second study, on T cells of mothers and their children.

The source material was blood. All receptors derive from a girl aged 2-15 years in good health.

CDR3 region: CASSFPRLTGGRLGGQETQYF. CDR3 sequence (DNA): TGTGCCAGCAGTTTCCCGAGACTGACAGGGGGACGCTTAGGGGGCCAAGAGACCCAGTACTTC. This chain uses TRBV27 with TRBJ2-5; 9 nucleotides line up with TRBD1. The CDR3 sequence is 21 residues long. CDR1 is MNHEY and CDR2 is SMNVEV in the germline V gene (reference sequence). V lost 3 bases, J lost 1 base, and 21 bases stayed unmatched.

This clonotype occurred a few times. This chain joins TRBV9 and TRBJ2-7; a possible D gene is TRBD2 (6 bases). The DNA end is a closer match to TRBJ2-1, so the J assignment may be wrong. CDR3 length: 13 amino acids. CDR1 and CDR2 from the germline V gene are SGDLS and YYNGEE. CDR3 bases: TGTGCCAGCAGCGCCCCCGGGAGTGTGGGGCAGTTCTTC. It encodes CASSAPGSVGQFF.

This clonotype showed up just a few times. The chain employs TRBV20-1 and TRBJ2-3; D perhaps matches TRBD2 (6 bases). Trimming took 8 bases from V and 0 from J, leaving 15 bases between them. Germline-derived CDR1 and CDR2 are DFQATT and SNEGSKA (reference sequence). This CDR3 comprises 14 residues. The CDR3 reads CSPSDRGSTDTQYF. The DNA for the CDR3 is TGCAGTCCCTCGGATCGGGGGAGCACAGATACGCAGTATTTT.

The V call is TRBV6-6, the J call TRBJ2-4; D ambiguous. The CDR3 is made up of 15 amino acids. Germline CDR1 is MNHNY and CDR2 is SVGAGI (reference sequence). Trimming pared 1 base from V and 2 bases from J, leaving 9 bases between. In DNA form, the CDR3 reads TGTGCCAGCAGTTACTTAAGGGTTTCCAAAAACATTCAGTACTTC. This codes for CASSYLRVSKNIQYF.

This chain connects TRBV4-1 to TRBJ1-2; D remains ambiguous. Trimming took off 0 bases at V and 5 bases at J, with 13 bases between the two ends. The CDR3 totals 15 residues. Germline V gives CDR1 MGHRA, CDR2 YSYEKL. CDR3 sequence reads: CASSQDQSPRYGYTF. Here the CDR3 DNA reads TGCGCCAGCAGCCAAGATCAGTCGCCCAGATATGGCTACACCTTC.

This chain's CDR3 is CASSYETHNEQFF. The CDR3 DNA is TGTGCCAGCAGCTACGAGACACACAATGAGCAGTTCTTC. V and J are TRBV7-2 and TRBJ2-1, with D unclear. V lost 4 bases, J lost 5 bases, and 9 bases lay in between. This CDR3 contains 13 residues. The germline CDR1 and CDR2 sequences are SGHTA and FQGNSA.

The genes are TRBV28 and TRBJ2-7; 7 bases align to TRBD1. The junction had 11 bases not matched to a gene; V was cut back by 4 bases and J by 5 bases. There are 15 residues in the CDR3. The germline gives CDR1 MDHEN, CDR2 SYDVKM. CDR3 sequence (DNA): TGTGCCAGCAGTTCAACCCGACAGGGAGACCACGAGCAGTACTTC. Protein: CASSSTRQGDHEQYF.

This clonotype has at least ten counts. The germline gene is not matched at one end of the junction; a read error may be the cause. The V and J genes are TRBV6-1 and TRBJ1-1; TRBD1 matches at 8 bases. The CDR3 is 13 residues long. CDR1 and CDR2 (germline): MNHNS, SASEGT. The CDR3 here is CASRTGLNTEAFF. The CDR3 coding sequence is TGCGCCAGCAGGACAGGGCTGAACACTGAAGCTTTCTTT.

The gene calls are TRBV4-3 and TRBJ2-1, with TRBD2 matching 9 bases. Judging by the DNA end, TRBJ2-5 fits better; the J call may be wrong. This CDR3 spans 16 amino acids. Germline assignment: CDR1 LGHNA and CDR2 YSLEER. The CDR3 DNA reads as TGCGCCAGCAGCCAGGAGTTAGCGGGGGTACAAGAGACCCAGTACTTC. This gives the protein CASSQELAGVQETQYF.

The rearrangement uses TRBV4-1 and TRBJ2-1, with 7 bases matching TRBD2. V shed 1 base, J shed 9 bases, and the junction held 12 bases outside the gene matches. CDR1 is MGHRA, CDR2 YSYEKL, per germline. The CDR3 consists of 16 residues. DNA for the CDR3: TGCGCCAGCAGCCAAGGTGTCATATCCGGGGGGTTTGAGCAGTTCTTC. It codes for CASSQGVISGGFEQFF.

In DNA form, the CDR3 reads TGCAGTGCTTCGCCCGGGACTAGCCAAAGCTCCTACAATGAGCAGTTCTTC. Amino acid sequence: CSASPGTSQSSYNEQFF. J is TRBJ2-1 and V is TRBV20-1, with TRBD2 matching over 9 bases. Germline CDR1 DFQATT, CDR2 SNEGSKA (reference sequence). With V trimmed by 5 bases and J by 0 bases, 11 bases remained unmatched. The CDR3 runs 17 residues.

The chain uses TRBV25-1 and TRBJ2-5; 11 bases are shared with TRBD1. V was clipped by 4 bases and J by 5 bases; unmatched bases: 3. Germline V gene lookup returns CDR1 MGHDK and CDR2 SYGVNS. CDR3 size: 14 residues. CDR3 sequence: CASSGTGGKETQYF. The CDR3 bases are TGTGCCAGCAGTGGGACAGGGGGCAAGGAGACCCAGTACTTC.

The chain links TRBV24-1 to TRBJ1-2; 10 bases are a match to TRBD1. The V segment lost 5 bases and the J segment 5 bases; nucleotides outside the gene matches: 7. This CDR3 is built from 15 residues. Germline CDR1 and CDR2: KGHDR and SFDVKD. Here the CDR3 DNA reads TGTGCCACCAGTGGTTGGGACAGGGGTAGTTATGGCTACACCTTC. It specifies CATSGWDRGSYGYTF.

This clonotype was seen a handful of times. The rearrangement joins TRBV9 to TRBJ2-1; no reliable D call. The J call is in doubt because the DNA end fits TRBJ2-7 better. Per germline, CDR1 SGDLS and CDR2 YYNGEE. The CDR3 is 15 amino acids. CDR3 protein: CASSVGGGTYYEQYF. The DNA for the CDR3 is TGTGCCAGCAGCGTAGGGGGTGGAACTTACTACGAGCAGTACTTC.

The chain couples TRBV11-2 to TRBJ2-5; D not certain. The J call may be in error: the DNA end matches TRBJ2-1 better. From germline, CDR1 is SGHAT and CDR2 FQNNGV. The CDR3 runs to 15 residues. CDR3 residues: CASSLDPLGYNEQFF. CDR3 DNA: TGTGCCAGCAGCTTAGATCCGTTGGGGTACAATGAGCAGTTCTTC.

Comments on this clonotype: One junction end disagrees with the germline gene, perhaps due to a read error. CDR3 sequence reads: CASSLFGEVNLWIF. The CDR3 DNA reads as TGTGCCAGCAGCTTATTCGGGGAGGTGAATTTATGGATCTTC. V is TRBV11-2 and J is TRBJ2-5, with a possible D match to TRBD2 (6 bases). The CDR3 contains 14 residues. Germline-derived CDR1 and CDR2 are SGHAT and FQNNGV. Full variable domain (remainder filled in from reference TRBV11-2 and TRBJ2-5): EAGVAQSPRYKIIEKRQSVAFWCNPISGHATLYWYQQILGQGPKLLIQFQNNGVVDDSQLPKDRFSAERLKGVDSTLKIQPAKLEDSAVYLCASSLFGEVNLWIFGPGTRLLVL.

In this sample, this clonotype turned up a few times. V is TRBV9 and J is TRBJ2-1; possible D gene TRBD2, 5 bases. Trimming removed 0 bases from V and 6 bases from J, with 10 bases in between. This CDR3 spans 14 amino acids. Germline loops: CDR1 SGDLS, CDR2 YYNGEE. Here the CDR3 DNA reads TGTGCCAGCAGCGTAGCTCAAGGGAGCAATGAGCAGTTCTTC. Translating gives CASSVAQGSNEQFF. Full variable domain (outside the CDR3, taken from reference TRBV9 and TRBJ2-1): DSGVTQTPKHLITATGQRVTLRCSPRSGDLSVYWYQQSLDQGLQFLIQYYNGEERAKGNILERFSAQQFPDLHSELNLSSLELGDSALYFCASSVAQGSNEQFFGPGTRLTVL.

This chain connects TRBV7-9 to TRBJ1-2, with D maybe TRBD1 (6 bases). CDR1 and CDR2 (germline): SEHNR, FQNEAQ (reference sequence). CDR3 length: 14 residues. Trimming left V 4 bases short and J 4 bases short, with 13 bases between. DNA for the CDR3: TGTGCCAGCAGCTCGGAGCAGGGGCTCTATGGCTACACCTTC. This sequence encodes CASSSEQGLYGYTF.

The chain has TRBV15 and TRBJ2-1, with D perhaps matching TRBD1 (7 bases). This CDR3 comprises 16 residues. The germline gives CDR1 LNHNV, CDR2 YYDKDF (reference sequence). The V gene lost 2 bases and the J gene lost 0 bases, with 11 bases spanning the gap. The CDR3 bases are TGTGCCACCAGCAGATGGGGGGACAGCTCCTACAATGAGCAGTTCTTC. It specifies CATSRWGDSSYNEQFF.

This clonotype was found a few times. The chain has TRBV6-1 and TRBJ1-1, with 7 bases that match TRBD1. Germline CDR1 reads MNHNS; CDR2 reads SASEGT. V dropped 4 bases and J dropped 1; count of bases not matched to a gene: 6. The CDR3 has 15 amino acids. The CDR3 sequence: CASSVYRGSNTEAFF. DNA for the CDR3: TGTGCCAGCAGTGTCTACAGGGGCTCGAACACTGAAGCTTTCTTT.

The chain links TRBV5-1 to TRBJ2-7; 11 bases are shared with TRBD2. Germline V gene sequence: CDR1 SGHRS, CDR2 YFSETQ. The V segment lost 4 bases and the J segment 4 bases; nucleotides outside the gene matches: 4. The CDR3 totals 14 residues. The CDR3 reads CASSAGTSGYEQYF. The CDR3 nucleotides read TGCGCCAGCAGCGCCGGGACTAGCGGATACGAGCAGTACTTC.

J is TRBJ2-7 and V is TRBV4-3; 7 bases line up with TRBD1. The V and J ends lost 1 base and 4 bases, in that order; junction bases with no gene match: 13. Germline CDR1 reads LGHNA; CDR2 reads YSLEER. The CDR3 is 17 residues long. The CDR3 DNA sequence: TGCGCCAGCAGCCAAGGGTTAGAAGCGACAGGGTTTTACGAGCAGTACTTC. This sequence encodes CASSQGLEATGFYEQYF.

Comment on this clonotype: The junction and the germline gene differ at one end; a read error may be behind it. V and J are TRBV29-1 and TRBJ2-1; TRBD1 matches at 10 bases. This CDR3 comprises 12 residues. The germline V gene encodes CDR1 SQVTM and CDR2 ANQGSEA. The CDR3, as DNA: TGCAGCTCCAAGACAGGGGGCGGGGTAGAGCTCTTC. Translation gives CSSKTGGGVELF.

The chain carries TRBV7-2 and TRBJ2-7, with D perhaps TRBD1 or TRBD2 (5 bases each). Germline loops: CDR1 SGHTA, CDR2 FQGNSA. Trimming stripped 3 bases from V and 6 bases from J, with 12 bases between. The CDR3 covers 13 residues. Here the CDR3 DNA reads TGTGCCAGCAGCTTCCCCGGGGCGGCCGAGCAGTACTTC. This sequence encodes CASSFPGAAEQYF.

V usage is TRBV20-1 and J usage is TRBJ2-4; possibly TRBD2 for D (5 bases). Germline CDR1 is DFQATT and CDR2 is SNEGSKA (reference sequence). The CDR3 sequence is 15 residues long. The V gene lost 5 bases and the J gene lost 6 bases, with 20 bases spanning the gap. CDR3 sequence: CSAGSMSPEGNIQYF. The CDR3 nucleotides are TGCAGTGCTGGCTCCATGAGCCCCGAGGGAAACATTCAGTACTTC.

The table lists this clonotype with a count of one. The chain couples TRBV12-3 or TRBV12-4 to TRBJ2-3; 10 bases match TRBD2. The CDR3 consists of 16 residues. V lost 8 bases and J lost 5; bases outside the gene matches: 13. CDR3 sequence reads: CASYPGTSVLLDTQYF. In nucleotides, the CDR3 is TGTGCCAGCTACCCCGGGACTAGCGTGCTCTTAGATACGCAGTATTTT.

The table lists this clonotype with a few counts. This chain connects TRBV6-5 to TRBJ2-7, with 10 positions matching TRBD1. The junction had 10 bases not matched to a gene; V was cut back by 0 bases and J by 5 bases. Germline V gene sequence: CDR1 MNHEY, CDR2 SVGAGI. The CDR3 length is 17 residues. DNA for the CDR3: TGTGCCAGCAGTTACTCGCCTCCGGGACAGGGGTTTGACGAGCAGTACTTC. Its protein product is CASSYSPPGQGFDEQYF.

This clonotype was observed a handful of times. The chain combines TRBV12-3 or TRBV12-4 with TRBJ2-1; D might be TRBD2 (7 bases). The CDR3 is 18 residues long. Trimming stripped 6 bases from V and 8 bases from J, with 29 bases between. The CDR3 DNA follows: TGTGCCAGCAGCCAAAGAAACATGGCTGATATGGGGGGGCATGAGCAGTTCTTC. Amino acid sequence: CASSQRNMADMGGHEQFF.

This clonotype was detected a few times. The chain links TRBV7-2 to TRBJ2-5; 7 bases line up with TRBD2. Germline V gene data show CDR1 as SGHTA and CDR2 as FQGNSA. The CDR3 runs 15 residues. With 4 bases clipped from V and 1 base from J, the junction kept 6 bases outside the gene matches. CDR3 sequence (DNA): TGTGCCAGCAGCTGGGAGGGGCTGGGCCAAGAGACCCAGTACTTC. Translated: CASSWEGLGQETQYF.

This clonotype was seen just once. This chain links TRBV9 with TRBJ2-5; TRBD2 matches at 7 bases. The germline V gene encodes CDR1 SGDLS and CDR2 YYNGEE. The CDR3 sequence is 15 residues long. V lost 0 bases to trimming and J lost 5 bases; unmatched junction nucleotides: 7. CDR3 in DNA: TGTGCCAGCAGCGTAGCGGGAGGTTCGCTGGAGACCCAGTACTTC. Translation: CASSVAGGSLETQYF.